The 6 T cell receptor beta chains listed next were all sequenced from one sample in a study of cytomegalovirus exposure and HLA in healthy donors. The PCR employed 60 Vbeta primers together with 13 Jbeta primers. Clones were sequenced by immunoSEQ multiplex PCR, and TCRdb holds only the in-frame ones, with some missing. The repertoire holds approximately 100,000 clones, with more than 75% as singletons. The specimen was PBMCs. The receptors stem from a woman in her late teens or twenties in good health and CMV-seropositive.

This clone was seen only a few times. The gene calls are TRBV9 and TRBJ2-1, with 10 bases that match TRBD1. J was trimmed by 10 bases and V by 2 bases; bases with no gene match: 9. Germline CDR1 and CDR2: SGDLS and YYNGEE. The CDR3 spans 15 residues. CDR3 amino acids: CASSVRDRGLGEQFF. CDR3 sequence (DNA): TGTGCCAGCAGCGTCCGGGACAGGGGACTAGGGGAGCAGTTCTTC.

The V gene is TRBV30, the J gene TRBJ2-5; 14 nucleotides match TRBD2. Judging by the DNA end, TRBJ2-7 fits better; the J call may be wrong. The CDR3 sequence is 14 residues long. Germline V gives CDR1 GTSNPN, CDR2 SVGIG (reference sequence). The CDR3 bases are TGTGCCTGGAGCCAGGGACTAGCGGGAGCCGAGCAGTACTTC. It encodes CAWSQGLAGAEQYF.

CDR3 sequence: CASSLERNEQFF. CDR3 DNA sequence: TGTGCCAGCAGCTTAGAGAGGAATGAGCAGTTCTTC. The rearrangement joins TRBV7-2 to TRBJ2-1; D remains ambiguous. This CDR3 region has 12 residues. Between the trimmed V and J ends, which lost 1 base and 7 bases, there was a span of 5 bases. Germline V gene data show CDR1 as SGHTA and CDR2 as FQGNSA.

This chain joins TRBV30 and TRBJ2-1; no clear D. Germline V gene sequence: CDR1 GTSNPN, CDR2 SVGIG (reference sequence). There are 13 residues in the CDR3. Between the trimmed V and J ends, which lost 0 bases and 4 bases, there was a span of 7 bases. CDR3 sequence: CAWSVPVYNEQFF. In nucleotides, the CDR3 is TGTGCCTGGAGTGTACCGGTATACAATGAGCAGTTCTTC.

J is TRBJ2-5 and V is TRBV6-5, with D possibly being TRBD2 (5 bases). This CDR3 is built from 11 residues. Germline loops: CDR1 MNHEY, CDR2 SVGAGI. The V and J ends lost 7 bases and 5 bases respectively, with 8 bases between them. The chain's CDR3 is CASTSGETQYF. The DNA for the CDR3 is TGTGCCAGCACGAGCGGTGAGACCCAGTACTTC.

J is TRBJ1-1 and V is TRBV9, with a possible D match to TRBD1 (6 bases). CDR3 length: 18 residues. Germline V gene lookup returns CDR1 SGDLS and CDR2 YYNGEE. V was cut by 0 bases and J by 1 base, with 19 bases left in between. CDR3 bases: TGTGCCAGCAGCGTAGGATTAGACAGGAGGTTGGGGAACACTGAAGCTTTCTTT. As protein: CASSVGLDRRLGNTEAFF. The whole variable domain, remainder taken from reference TRBV9 and TRBJ1-1, is DSGVTQTPKHLITATGQRVTLRCSPRSGDLSVYWYQQSLDQGLQFLIQYYNGEERAKGNILERFSAQQFPDLHSELNLSSLELGDSALYFCASSVGLDRRLGNTEAFFGQGTRLTVV.